Described below is a single TCR beta chain sequence and its context. These data belong to a study of blood T cell repertoires in COVID-19. Study background: The United States, Italy and Spain provided the acute and convalescent COVID-19 samples. Sources were T cells, B-cell-depleted T cells, or PBMCs; the material itself was cDNA or gDNA.

Per the original methods: Reference gene primer amplification in the assay estimated nucleated cell counts. Repertoires were generated with immunoSEQ multiplex PCR, while TCRdb's copy carries only in-frame clones and drops some. That table supplies the V and J calls and clone size; D and trimming were determined from the DNA. The sample shows under 100,000 clones, over 70% of them seen only once. The V gene end was trimmed by 5 bases and the J gene end by 8 bases; junction bases not matched to a gene: 3. CDR1 KGHSH and CDR2 LQKENI come from the germline V gene. The CDR3 is made up of 14 amino acids. This receptor was identified in an older woman with acute or convalescent COVID-19. The sequencing sample was made of peripheral blood. This chain links TRBV18 with TRBJ1-6, with TRBD1 identical over 10 bases. CDR3 loop: CASSFGTGDSPLHF. CDR3 coding DNA: TGTGCCAGCTCATTCGGGACAGGGGATTCACCCCTCCACTTT.